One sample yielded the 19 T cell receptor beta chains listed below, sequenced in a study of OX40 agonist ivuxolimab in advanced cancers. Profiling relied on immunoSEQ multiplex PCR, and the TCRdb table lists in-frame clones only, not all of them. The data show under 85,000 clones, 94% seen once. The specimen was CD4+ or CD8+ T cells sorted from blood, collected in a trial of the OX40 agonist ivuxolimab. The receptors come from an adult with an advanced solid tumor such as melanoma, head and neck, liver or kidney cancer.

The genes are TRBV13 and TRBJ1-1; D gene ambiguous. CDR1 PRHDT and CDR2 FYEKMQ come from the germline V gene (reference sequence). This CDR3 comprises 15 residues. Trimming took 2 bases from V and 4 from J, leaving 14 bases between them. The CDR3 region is CASSLRPGGGTEAFF. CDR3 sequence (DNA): TGTGCCAGCAGCTTAAGGCCGGGCGGCGGCACTGAAGCTTTCTTT.

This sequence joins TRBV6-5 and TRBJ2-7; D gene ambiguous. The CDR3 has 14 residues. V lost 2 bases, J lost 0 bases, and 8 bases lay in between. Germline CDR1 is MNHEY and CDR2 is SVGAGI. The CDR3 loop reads CASSYGATSYEQYF. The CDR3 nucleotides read TGTGCCAGCAGTTACGGAGCGACCTCCTACGAGCAGTACTTC.

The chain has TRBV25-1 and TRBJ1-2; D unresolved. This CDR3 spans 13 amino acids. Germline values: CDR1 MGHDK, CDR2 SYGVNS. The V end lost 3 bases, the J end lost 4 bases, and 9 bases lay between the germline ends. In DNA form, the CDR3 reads TGTGCCAGCAGTGATATGGGCTCCTATGGCTACACCTTC. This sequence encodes CASSDMGSYGYTF.

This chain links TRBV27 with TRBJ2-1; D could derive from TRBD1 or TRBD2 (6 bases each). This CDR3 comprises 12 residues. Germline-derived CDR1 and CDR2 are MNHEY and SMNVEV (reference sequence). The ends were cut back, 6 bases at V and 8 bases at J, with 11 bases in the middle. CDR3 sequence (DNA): TGTGCCAGCAGAATCGGGGGCGATGAGCAGTTCTTC. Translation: CASRIGGDEQFF.

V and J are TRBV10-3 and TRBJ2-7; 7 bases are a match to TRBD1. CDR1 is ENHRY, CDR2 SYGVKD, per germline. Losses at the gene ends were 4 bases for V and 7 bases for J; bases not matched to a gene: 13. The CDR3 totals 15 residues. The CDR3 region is CAISAETGRPWEQYF. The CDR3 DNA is TGTGCCATCAGTGCCGAGACAGGGCGCCCTTGGGAGCAGTACTTC.

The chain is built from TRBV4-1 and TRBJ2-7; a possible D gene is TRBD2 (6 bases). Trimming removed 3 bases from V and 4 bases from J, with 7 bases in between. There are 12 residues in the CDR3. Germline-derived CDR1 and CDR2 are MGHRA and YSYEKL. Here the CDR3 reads CASSQEGYEQYF. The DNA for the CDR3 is TGCGCCAGCAGCCAGGAGGGGTACGAGCAGTACTTC.

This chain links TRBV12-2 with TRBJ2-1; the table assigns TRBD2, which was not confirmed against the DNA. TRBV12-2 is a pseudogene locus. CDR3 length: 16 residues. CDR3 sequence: CASRLAGLAGGNEQFF. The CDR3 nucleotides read TGTGCAAGTCGCTTAGCAGGACTAGCGGGGGGGAATGAGCAGTTCTTC.

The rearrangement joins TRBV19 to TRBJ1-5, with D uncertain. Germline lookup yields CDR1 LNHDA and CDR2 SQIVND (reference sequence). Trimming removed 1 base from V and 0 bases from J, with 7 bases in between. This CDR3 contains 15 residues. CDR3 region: CASSIGVYSNQPQHF. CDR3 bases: TGTGCCAGTAGTATAGGGGTATATAGCAATCAGCCCCAGCATTTT. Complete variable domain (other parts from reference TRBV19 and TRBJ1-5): DGGITQSPKYLFRKEGQNVTLSCEQNLNHDAMYWYRQDPGQGLRLIYYSQIVNDFQKGDIAEGYSVSREKKESFPLTVTSAQKNPTAFYLCASSIGVYSNQPQHFGDGTRLSIL.

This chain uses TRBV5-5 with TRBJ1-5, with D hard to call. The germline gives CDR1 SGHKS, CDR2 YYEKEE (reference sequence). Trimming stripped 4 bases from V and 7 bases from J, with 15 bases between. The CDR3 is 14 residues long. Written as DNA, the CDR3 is TGTGCCAGCAGCCGTTGGTTGGAGGGCCAGCCCCAGCATTTT. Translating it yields CASSRWLEGQPQHF. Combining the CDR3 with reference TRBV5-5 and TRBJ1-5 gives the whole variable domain DAGVTQSPTHLIKTRGQQVTLRCSPISGHKSVSWYQQVLGQGPQFIFQYYEKEERGRGNFPDRFSARQFPNYSSELNVNALLLGDSALYLCASSRWLEGQPQHFGDGTRLSIL.

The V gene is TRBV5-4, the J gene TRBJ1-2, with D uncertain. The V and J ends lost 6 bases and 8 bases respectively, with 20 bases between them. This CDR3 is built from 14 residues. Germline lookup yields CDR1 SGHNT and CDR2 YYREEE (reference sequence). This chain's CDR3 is CASKQPGNPWGYTF. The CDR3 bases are TGTGCCAGCAAACAACCGGGAAACCCTTGGGGCTACACCTTC.

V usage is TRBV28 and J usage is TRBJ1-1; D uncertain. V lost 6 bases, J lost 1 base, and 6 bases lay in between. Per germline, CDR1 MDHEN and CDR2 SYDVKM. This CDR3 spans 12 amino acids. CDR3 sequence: CASSRTNTEAFF. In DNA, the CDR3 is TGTGCCAGCAGCCGGACGAACACTGAAGCTTTCTTT.

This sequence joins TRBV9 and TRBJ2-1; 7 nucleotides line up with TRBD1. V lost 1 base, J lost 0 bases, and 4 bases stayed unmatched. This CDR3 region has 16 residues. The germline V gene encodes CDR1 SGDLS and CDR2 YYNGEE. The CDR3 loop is CASSVLQGHSYNEQFF. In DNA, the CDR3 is TGTGCCAGCAGCGTATTACAGGGGCACTCCTACAATGAGCAGTTCTTC.

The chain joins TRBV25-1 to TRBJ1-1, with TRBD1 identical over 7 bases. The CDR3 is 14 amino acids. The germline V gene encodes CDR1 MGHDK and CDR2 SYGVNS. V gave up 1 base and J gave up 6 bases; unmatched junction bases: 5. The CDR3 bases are TGTGCCAGCAGTGAATTCGGGGGGACAGCTGAAGCTTTCTTT. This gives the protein CASSEFGGTAEAFF.

CDR3 loop: CAWRNSYEQYF. As DNA, the CDR3 is TGTGCCTGGAGGAACTCCTACGAGCAGTACTTC. The chain recombines TRBV30 with TRBJ2-7; D gene unclear. Trimming cost V 3 bases and J 0 bases, with 3 bases left between them. The germline V gene encodes CDR1 GTSNPN and CDR2 SVGIG (reference sequence). The CDR3 has 11 residues.

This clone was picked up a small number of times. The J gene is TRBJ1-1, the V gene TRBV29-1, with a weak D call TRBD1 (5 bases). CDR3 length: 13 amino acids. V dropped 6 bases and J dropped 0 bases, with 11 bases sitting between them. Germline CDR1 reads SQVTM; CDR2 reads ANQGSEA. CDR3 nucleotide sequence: TGCAGCGTGACAGTCCCCTTGAACACTGAAGCTTTCTTT. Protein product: CSVTVPLNTEAFF.

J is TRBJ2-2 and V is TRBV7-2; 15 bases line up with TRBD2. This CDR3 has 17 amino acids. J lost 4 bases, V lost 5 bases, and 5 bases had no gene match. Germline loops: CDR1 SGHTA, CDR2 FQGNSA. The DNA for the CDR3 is TGTGCCAGCAGCCCGGGACTAGCGGGAGGCGTCACCGGGGAGCTGTTTTTT. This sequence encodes CASSPGLAGGVTGELFF.

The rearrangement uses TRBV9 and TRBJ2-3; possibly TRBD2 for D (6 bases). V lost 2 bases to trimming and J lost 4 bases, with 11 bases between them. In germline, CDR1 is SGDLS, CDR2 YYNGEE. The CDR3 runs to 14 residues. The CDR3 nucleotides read TGTGCCAGCAGCGTTACTAGCCGCGCAGATACGCAGTATTTT. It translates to CASSVTSRADTQYF.

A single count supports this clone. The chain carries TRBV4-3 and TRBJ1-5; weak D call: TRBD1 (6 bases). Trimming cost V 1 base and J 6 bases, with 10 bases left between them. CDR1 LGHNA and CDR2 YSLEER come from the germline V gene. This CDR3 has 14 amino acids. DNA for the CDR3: TGCGCCAGCAGCCAAGGAGGAGGGGGTCAGCCCCAGCATTTT. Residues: CASSQGGGGQPQHF.

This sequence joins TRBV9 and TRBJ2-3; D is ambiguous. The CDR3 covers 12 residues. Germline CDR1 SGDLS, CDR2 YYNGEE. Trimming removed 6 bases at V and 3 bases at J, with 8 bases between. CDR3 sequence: CASTITTDTQYF. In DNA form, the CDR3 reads TGTGCCAGCACCATTACGACAGATACGCAGTATTTT.